This T cell receptor beta chain was observed in a study of blood T cell repertoires in COVID-19. Study details: Samples representing acute and convalescent COVID-19 were sourced from the United States, Italy and Spain. Sources were T cells, B-cell-depleted T cells, or PBMCs; the material itself was cDNA or gDNA.

The CDR3 runs 15 residues. The germline V gene has CDR1 SNHLY and CDR2 FYNNEI. The trim removed 0 bases at V and 5 bases at J, leaving 3 bases unmatched. Per the original methods: The assay estimated nucleated cells by amplifying reference gene primers. The repertoire was sequenced with immunoSEQ multiplex PCR; TCRdb's copy has only in-frame clones and lacks some. V and J calls and clone size follow that table, whereas D and trimming were derived from the DNA. The data show tens of thousands of clones, roughly three quarters seen once. V usage is TRBV2 and J usage is TRBJ1-2, with 10 bases that match TRBD1. The clonotype was recovered from a woman aged 50 to 65 with acute or convalescent COVID-19. Sequenced sample: peripheral blood. The CDR3, as DNA: TGTGCCAGCAGTGAAGCAGCGGACAGGGGGTATGGCTACACCTTC. It codes for CASSEAADRGYGYTF.